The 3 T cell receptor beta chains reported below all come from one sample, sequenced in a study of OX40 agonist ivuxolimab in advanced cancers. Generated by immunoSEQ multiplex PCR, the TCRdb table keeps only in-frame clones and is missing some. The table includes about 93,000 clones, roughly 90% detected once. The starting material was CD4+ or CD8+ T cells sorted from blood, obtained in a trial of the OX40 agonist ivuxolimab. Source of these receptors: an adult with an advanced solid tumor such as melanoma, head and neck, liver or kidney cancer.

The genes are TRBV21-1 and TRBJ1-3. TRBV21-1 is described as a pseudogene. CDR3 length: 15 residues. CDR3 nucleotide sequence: TGTGCCAGCAGCAAATTCAGAGGGAATGGAAACACCATATATTTT. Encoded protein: CASSKFRGNGNTIYF.

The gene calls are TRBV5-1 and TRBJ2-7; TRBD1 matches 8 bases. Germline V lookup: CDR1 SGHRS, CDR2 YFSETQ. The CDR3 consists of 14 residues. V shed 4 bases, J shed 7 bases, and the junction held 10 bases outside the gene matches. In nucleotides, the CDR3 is TGCGCCAGCAGCGCCGGACAGGGTATAAGAGAGCAGTACTTC. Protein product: CASSAGQGIREQYF. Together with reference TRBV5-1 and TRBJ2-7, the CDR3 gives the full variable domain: KAGVTQTPRYLIKTRGQQVTLSCSPISGHRSVSWYQQTPGQGLQFLFEYFSETQRNKGNFPGRFSGRQFSNSRSEMNVSTLELGDSALYLCASSAGQGIREQYFGPGTRLTVT.

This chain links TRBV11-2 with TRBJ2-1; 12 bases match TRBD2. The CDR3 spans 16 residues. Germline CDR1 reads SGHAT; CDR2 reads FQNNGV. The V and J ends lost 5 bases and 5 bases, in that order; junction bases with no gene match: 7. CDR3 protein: CASSVHLAGGNNEQFF. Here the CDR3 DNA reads TGTGCCAGCAGCGTCCATCTAGCGGGAGGGAACAATGAGCAGTTCTTC.